One sample yielded the 25 T cell receptor beta chains listed below, sequenced in a study of cytomegalovirus exposure and HLA in healthy donors. Primers for the PCR totalled 60 Vbeta and 13 Jbeta. TCRdb keeps only in-frame clones here, not all; method: immunoSEQ multiplex PCR. The table shows 240,000 or so clones, with 82% occurring only once. The source material was PBMCs. These receptors came from a middle-aged woman in good health and CMV-seropositive.

The V call is TRBV7-9, the J call TRBJ2-1, with D tentatively TRBD2 (6 bases). V gave up 1 base and J gave up 8 bases, with 12 bases separating them. The length of the CDR3 is 14 residues. Germline V gives CDR1 SEHNR, CDR2 FQNEAQ (reference sequence). The CDR3 DNA is TGTGCCAGCAGCTTAGATGGGAGGAGGGATGAGCAGTTCTTC. Protein product: CASSLDGRRDEQFF.

V and J are TRBV29-1 and TRBJ2-5; the D gene is possibly TRBD2 (6 bases). The CDR3 length is 13 residues. Germline loops: CDR1 SQVTM, CDR2 ANQGSEA. The V end was cut by 4 bases, the J end by 5 bases, with 14 bases between. CDR3 nucleotides: TGCAGCGTTGCCCCTACCGCGGGGGAGACCCAGTACTTC. Its translation is CSVAPTAGETQYF.

This chain connects TRBV16 to TRBJ1-2; 7 bases agree with TRBD1. The J segment lost 6 bases and the V segment lost 2 bases, leaving 9 bases of the junction unmatched. The CDR3 totals 15 residues. Per germline, CDR1 KGHSY and CDR2 FQNENV. The CDR3 protein is CASSQAPDREDGYTF. The CDR3 nucleotides are TGTGCCAGCAGCCAAGCCCCAGACAGGGAGGATGGCTACACCTTC.

With respect to this clone: Other DNA sequences from this sample encode an identical CDR3 as well. The V and J genes are TRBV30 and TRBJ2-7, with TRBD2 identical over 7 bases. From germline, CDR1 is GTSNPN and CDR2 SVGIG (reference sequence). With V trimmed by 0 bases and J by 4 bases, 0 bases remained unmatched. The CDR3 has 12 residues. This CDR3 reads CAWSVGGYEQYF. In DNA form, the CDR3 reads TGTGCCTGGAGTGTGGGGGGGTACGAGCAGTACTTC.

The CDR3 reads CAIKTYADYGYTF. In DNA form, the CDR3 reads TGTGCCATCAAGACCTACGCGGACTATGGCTACACCTTC. The V and J genes are TRBV10-3 and TRBJ1-2, with D unclear. Between the trimmed V and J ends, which lost 7 bases and 3 bases, there was a span of 12 bases. Germline CDR1 ENHRY, CDR2 SYGVKD. CDR3 length: 13 amino acids.

The table lists this clone with a count of one. The rearrangement links TRBV2 to TRBJ1-5; D is unresolved. The V end was cut by 2 bases, the J end by 1 base, with 15 bases between. This CDR3 has 17 amino acids. In germline, CDR1 is SNHLY, CDR2 FYNNEI. CDR3 sequence reads: CASSERRPGQSNQPQHF. The CDR3 nucleotides are TGTGCCAGCAGTGAAAGGAGGCCCGGCCAAAGCAATCAGCCCCAGCATTTT.

This clone was seen more than once but under ten times. The CDR3 sequence is CASGTLQETQYF. DNA for the CDR3: TGTGCCTCGGGGACTCTTCAAGAGACCCAGTACTTC. V usage is TRBV30 and J usage is TRBJ2-5, with D perhaps matching TRBD2 (6 bases). Trimming shortened V by 7 bases and J by 2 bases, and 11 bases separated the two germline ends. This CDR3 has 12 amino acids. CDR1 and CDR2 (germline): GTSNPN, SVGIG (reference sequence).

The chain carries TRBV2 and TRBJ1-6, with 7 bases fitting TRBD1. The CDR3 has 16 amino acids. The germline CDR1 and CDR2 sequences are SNHLY and FYNNEI. V was pared by 6 bases and J by 14 bases, with 19 bases of the junction left unmatched. The CDR3, as DNA: TGTGCCAGCAGAGACAGACAGGGAGTCGCTTCGGGAGCCCTCCACTTT. Translating it yields CASRDRQGVASGALHF.

The V gene is TRBV5-1, the J gene TRBJ2-1, with 9 bases identical to TRBD2. V gave up 7 bases and J gave up 7 bases; unmatched junction bases: 9. CDR3 length equals 14 residues. CDR1 is SGHRS, CDR2 YFSETQ, per germline. CDR3 region: CASALVTSGNEQFF. CDR3 DNA: TGCGCCAGCGCTCTTGTGACTAGCGGTAATGAGCAGTTCTTC.

The CDR3 DNA follows: TGTGCCTGCCGACAGGATTCAAATGAAAAACTGTTTTTT. Amino acid sequence: CACRQDSNEKLFF. The chain has TRBV30 and TRBJ1-4; D perhaps matches TRBD1 (6 bases). This CDR3 has 13 residues. CDR1 is GTSNPN, CDR2 SVGIG, per germline (reference sequence). The V end lost 6 bases, the J end lost 5 bases, and 13 bases lay between the germline ends.

The V gene is TRBV5-4, the J gene TRBJ1-3, with unresolved D. The CDR3 has 15 amino acids. CDR1 is SGHNT and CDR2 is YYREEE in the germline V gene (reference sequence). Trimming took 0 bases from V and 2 from J, leaving 9 bases between them. The CDR3 here is CASSLGREAGNTIYF. CDR3 coding DNA: TGTGCCAGCAGCTTGGGGCGAGAGGCTGGAAACACCATATATTTT.

This clone was detected a few times. The CDR3 here is CASSLDTIGVGSPLHF. DNA of the CDR3: TGCGCCAGCAGCTTGGATACCATCGGGGTGGGTTCACCCCTCCACTTT. The chain has TRBV5-1 and TRBJ1-6, with D hard to call. CDR3 size: 16 residues. The germline V gene has CDR1 SGHRS and CDR2 YFSETQ. V lost 0 bases and J 9 bases, leaving 16 bases between the germline ends.

The chain links TRBV18 to TRBJ2-5; 9 nucleotides agree with TRBD1. The end of the DNA aligns better with TRBJ2-7, so the J call may be wrong. CDR1 is KGHSH and CDR2 is LQKENI in the germline V gene. The CDR3 is 17 residues long. CDR3 protein: CASSPLPRGQGTDEQYF. CDR3 DNA sequence: TGTGCCAGCTCACCACTCCCTAGGGGACAGGGAACGGACGAGCAGTACTTC.

J is TRBJ2-3 and V is TRBV5-1, with D unclear. Trimming took 6 bases from V and 1 from J, leaving 6 bases between them. The CDR3 is 12 amino acids. CDR1 SGHRS and CDR2 YFSETQ come from the germline V gene. The CDR3, as DNA: TGCGCCAGCAATCTTGGCACAGATACGCAGTATTTT. The encoded protein is CASNLGTDTQYF.

This clone was found a few times. This rearrangement joins TRBV7-3 to TRBJ1-1, with 10 bases fitting TRBD1. CDR1 is SGHTA and CDR2 is FQGTGA in the germline V gene. Trimming at V came to 4 bases and at J to 10 bases, leaving 6 bases not matched to a gene. CDR3 size: 13 residues. CDR3 protein: CASSSDRGRRAFF. The CDR3 bases are TGTGCCAGCAGCTCAGACAGGGGGCGCAGAGCTTTCTTT.

The rearrangement uses TRBV5-1 and TRBJ2-5, with 9 bases lining up with TRBD1. The DNA matches TRBJ2-7 better at its end, which makes the J call doubtful. Germline CDR1 is SGHRS and CDR2 is YFSETQ. CDR3 length: 15 residues. CDR3 sequence: CASSKPGQGLSEQYF. The CDR3 DNA is TGCGCCAGCAGCAAACCGGGACAGGGCTTATCCGAGCAGTACTTC.

This clone was detected a few times. The chain joins TRBV5-1 to TRBJ2-1; 13 bases align to TRBD2. The ends lost 5 bases at V and 6 bases at J; junction bases unmatched: 5. Germline V lookup: CDR1 SGHRS, CDR2 YFSETQ. The CDR3 is made up of 15 amino acids. CDR3 protein: CASRTSGGALNEQFF. As DNA, the CDR3 is TGCGCCAGCAGAACTAGCGGGGGGGCCCTCAATGAGCAGTTCTTC.

The chain carries TRBV2 and TRBJ1-2; D is perhaps TRBD1 (5 bases). The CDR3 spans 14 residues. The germline V gene has CDR1 SNHLY and CDR2 FYNNEI. The germline V and J ends were trimmed by 5 bases and 2 bases, with 12 bases remaining between them. This CDR3 is CASSRQNRNYGYTF. CDR3 sequence (DNA): TGTGCCAGCAGTCGACAGAATAGGAACTATGGCTACACCTTC.

This clone was seen a handful of times. This chain links TRBV5-1 with TRBJ1-2, with no clear D. The CDR3 covers 14 residues. The germline V gene encodes CDR1 SGHRS and CDR2 YFSETQ. V lost 2 bases and J lost 8, with 16 bases in between. CDR3 bases: TGCGCCAGCAGCTTCGTCGGAGGGTCGGGCGGCTACACCTTC. Protein sequence: CASSFVGGSGGYTF.

This clone occurred once. V gene TRBV2 combines with J gene TRBJ1-5; D might be TRBD1 (6 bases). Germline V gives CDR1 SNHLY, CDR2 FYNNEI. The CDR3 totals 15 residues. V was trimmed by 4 bases and J by 7 bases, leaving 17 bases between them. The chain's CDR3 is CASSGGSGVGQPQHF. CDR3 coding DNA: TGTGCCAGCAGTGGGGGGTCAGGGGTTGGCCAGCCCCAGCATTTT.

J is TRBJ2-1 and V is TRBV19, with D tentatively TRBD2 (6 bases). CDR1 is LNHDA and CDR2 is SQIVND in the germline V gene (reference sequence). V was trimmed by 4 bases and J by 0 bases, leaving 22 bases between them. CDR3 size: 19 residues. In DNA form, the CDR3 reads TGTGCCAGTAGTAAATGGATATCCAGGCTAGCGCACTCCTACAATGAGCAGTTCTTC. Translated, it gives CASSKWISRLAHSYNEQFF. Together with reference TRBV19 and TRBJ2-1, the CDR3 gives the full variable domain: DGGITQSPKYLFRKEGQNVTLSCEQNLNHDAMYWYRQDPGQGLRLIYYSQIVNDFQKGDIAEGYSVSREKKESFPLTVTSAQKNPTAFYLCASSKWISRLAHSYNEQFFGPGTRLTVL.

J is TRBJ1-1 and V is TRBV19, with D possibly being TRBD1 (5 bases). From germline, CDR1 is LNHDA and CDR2 SQIVND (reference sequence). V dropped 3 bases and J dropped 2 bases, with 7 bases sitting between them. This CDR3 spans 13 amino acids. This chain's CDR3 is CASSMTANTEAFF. As DNA, the CDR3 is TGTGCCAGTAGTATGACAGCTAACACTGAAGCTTTCTTT. Full variable domain (outside the CDR3, taken from reference TRBV19 and TRBJ1-1): DGGITQSPKYLFRKEGQNVTLSCEQNLNHDAMYWYRQDPGQGLRLIYYSQIVNDFQKGDIAEGYSVSREKKESFPLTVTSAQKNPTAFYLCASSMTANTEAFFGQGTRLTVV.

The chain has TRBV15 and TRBJ2-1, with 9 bases matching TRBD2. The CDR3 runs 18 residues. Germline V gene sequence: CDR1 LNHNV, CDR2 YYDKDF (reference sequence). V gave up 1 base and J gave up 0 bases; unmatched junction bases: 7. DNA of the CDR3: TGTGCCACCAGCAGAGTTACTCATAGCGGGAGCTCCTACAATGAGCAGTTCTTC. Amino acid sequence: CATSRVTHSGSSYNEQFF. Combining the CDR3 with reference TRBV15 and TRBJ2-1 gives the whole variable domain DAMVIQNPRYQVTQFGKPVTLSCSQTLNHNVMYWYQQKSSQAPKLLFHYYDKDFNNEADTPDNFQSRRPNTSFCFLDIRSPGLGDTAMYLCATSRVTHSGSSYNEQFFGPGTRLTVL.

V is TRBV7-2 and J is TRBJ1-5; possibly TRBD1 for D (5 bases). V lost 5 bases and J 2 bases, leaving 10 bases between the germline ends. CDR3 length: 14 residues. Germline CDR1 SGHTA, CDR2 FQGNSA. CDR3 DNA sequence: TGTGCCAGCAGCCAGGGAGGGGGCAATCAGCCCCAGCATTTT. Translated, it gives CASSQGGGNQPQHF.

This clone appeared a few times. This chain uses TRBV10-3 with TRBJ1-1; no clear D. Germline CDR1 ENHRY, CDR2 SYGVKD. The CDR3 is made up of 15 amino acids. Trimming shortened V by 0 bases and J by 8 bases, and 16 bases separated the two germline ends. This CDR3 is CAISESREDLREAFF. CDR3 nucleotide sequence: TGTGCCATCAGTGAGTCGAGGGAGGATTTGCGGGAAGCTTTCTTT.